The 28 T cell receptor beta chains given below trace back to one sample, sequenced in a study of blood T cell repertoires in COVID-19 (dated by TCRdb to about 2020). The library was made by the immunoSEQ multiplex PCR assay. TCRdb limited this immuneACCESS table to in-frame rearrangements with V and J called. A share of clones is missing; checked studies link under half to unresolved V genes, and the rest is unexplained. Across this sample there are about 380,000 clones, with about four fifths seen only once. Around 1.1% of the sample rests with the top ten. Source material: peripheral blood. The receptors shown here come from a human donor with acute or convalescent COVID-19. The donor label of this sample is uncertain.

V is TRBV5-1 and J is TRBJ2-1, with 10 bases fitting TRBD2. The germline V gene has CDR1 SGHRS and CDR2 YFSETQ. V lost 0 bases and J lost 7; bases outside the gene matches: 16. This CDR3 is built from 19 residues. CDR3 sequence: CASSLVGLAGVGSRNEQFF. CDR3 sequence (DNA): TGCGCCAGCAGCTTGGTCGGCCTAGCGGGAGTGGGTTCACGGAATGAGCAGTTCTTC.

The gene calls are TRBV5-1 and TRBJ2-5; 9 positions match TRBD2. With 5 bases clipped from V and 2 bases from J, the junction kept 7 bases outside the gene matches. The germline gives CDR1 SGHRS, CDR2 YFSETQ. The CDR3 extends over 15 amino acids. CDR3 sequence (DNA): TGCGCCAGCAGACCGACCGCGGGGGGGCAAGAGACCCAGTACTTC. This gives the protein CASRPTAGGQETQYF.

This chain uses TRBV5-6 with TRBJ1-1; 9 bases agree with TRBD1. The junction had 7 bases not matched to a gene; V was cut back by 7 bases and J by 0 bases. This CDR3 has 15 amino acids. Per the germline V gene, CDR1 is SGHDT and CDR2 is YYEEEE. The CDR3 bases are TGTGCCAGCTTTCGATGGACAGGGGTGAACACTGAAGCTTTCTTT. It is translated as CASFRWTGVNTEAFF.

The V and J genes are TRBV5-4 and TRBJ2-2; the match to TRBD1 covers 9 bases. The CDR3 is made up of 16 amino acids. Germline V gene sequence: CDR1 SGHNT, CDR2 YYREEE (reference sequence). With V trimmed by 1 base and J by 6 bases, 7 bases remained unmatched. The CDR3 coding sequence is TGTGCCAGCAGCTTGTACCACAGGGGGCTTTCCGGGGAGCTGTTTTTT. Protein product: CASSLYHRGLSGELFF.

The chain combines TRBV6-1 with TRBJ1-3; possibly TRBD1 for D (6 bases). Trimming cost V 3 bases and J 4 bases, with 10 bases left between them. CDR1 is MNHNS and CDR2 is SASEGT in the germline V gene. CDR3 size: 14 residues. The CDR3 reads CASSERDRGNTIYF. The CDR3 nucleotides are TGTGCCAGCAGTGAGAGAGACAGGGGAAACACCATATATTTT.

The chain carries TRBV6-5 and TRBJ2-7; 11 positions agree with TRBD2. Germline lookup yields CDR1 MNHEY and CDR2 SVGAGI. V shed 6 bases and J 4 bases; nucleotides not matched to a gene: 5. CDR3 length equals 14 residues. This chain's CDR3 is CASRGTSGSYEQYF. The CDR3 nucleotides are TGTGCCAGCAGGGGAACTAGCGGGAGTTACGAGCAGTACTTC.

A single count supports this clone. The chain uses TRBV5-5 and TRBJ1-2; D is unresolved. The CDR3 loop spans 12 amino acids. Germline V CDR1 and CDR2: SGHKS, YYEKEE (reference sequence). V was shortened by 4 bases and J by 2 bases, with 6 bases between the two germline ends. CDR3 in DNA: TGTGCCAGCAGCCCTCGGAACTATGGCTACACCTTC. This encodes CASSPRNYGYTF.

CDR3 protein: CASSQTGASYNEQFF. The CDR3 DNA follows: TGTGCCAGCAGCCAGACTGGCGCCTCCTACAATGAGCAGTTCTTC. The chain couples TRBV3-1 (or the pseudogene TRBV3-2) to TRBJ2-1; no reliable D call. The CDR3 runs to 15 residues. CDR1 and CDR2 (germline): LGHDT, YNNKEL (reference sequence). Trimming shortened V by 3 bases and J by 0 bases, and 9 bases separated the two germline ends.

V is TRBV2 and J is TRBJ1-2; 8 bases map to TRBD1. Losses at the gene ends were 2 bases for V and 4 bases for J; bases not matched to a gene: 9. Germline CDR1 is SNHLY and CDR2 is FYNNEI. There are 16 residues in the CDR3. The CDR3 DNA reads TGTGCCAGCAGTGAAAGGTGGACAGGGATCGGCTATGGCTACACCTTC. Translating gives CASSERWTGIGYGYTF.

CDR3 amino acids: CASSFGPTSSKNIQYF. The CDR3 DNA reads TGTGCCAGCAGTTTCGGTCCTACTAGCTCCAAAAACATTCAGTACTTC. This rearrangement joins TRBV5-5 to TRBJ2-4; D is perhaps TRBD2 (6 bases). CDR1 SGHKS and CDR2 YYEKEE come from the germline V gene (reference sequence). The CDR3 runs 16 residues. Trimming took 5 bases from V and 2 from J, leaving 17 bases between them.

This chain connects TRBV18 to TRBJ2-1, with D unclear. Trimming took off 4 bases at V and 3 bases at J, with 7 bases between the two ends. The CDR3 totals 13 residues. Germline V gene data show CDR1 as KGHSH and CDR2 as LQKENI. In DNA form, the CDR3 reads TGTGCCAGCTCACTACTAATCTACAATGAGCAGTTCTTC. Protein: CASSLLIYNEQFF.

This chain connects TRBV20-1 to TRBJ1-2, with 10 bases identical to TRBD1. The CDR3 runs 16 residues. V shed 6 bases and J 0 bases; nucleotides not matched to a gene: 10. Germline lookup yields CDR1 DFQATT and CDR2 SNEGSKA (reference sequence). The chain's CDR3 is CSASDRGRSANYGYTF. CDR3 nucleotides: TGCAGTGCGAGTGACAGGGGGCGGTCGGCTAACTATGGCTACACCTTC.

This chain connects TRBV28 to TRBJ1-2; possibly TRBD1 for D (6 bases). The CDR3 loop spans 15 amino acids. V was trimmed by 7 bases and J by 9 bases, leaving 24 bases between them. Germline CDR1 and CDR2: MDHEN and SYDVKM. The CDR3 spells CASTTALYREDRYTF. The CDR3 region has the DNA TGTGCCAGCACCACGGCTCTCTACAGGGAAGATCGCTACACCTTC.

This rearrangement joins TRBV28 to TRBJ1-4, with unresolved D. Germline V CDR1 and CDR2: MDHEN, SYDVKM. This CDR3 spans 13 amino acids. V lost 7 bases, J lost 3 bases, and 9 bases lay in between. CDR3 in amino acids: CASTGLANEKLFF. The CDR3 region has the DNA TGTGCCAGCACAGGCCTCGCTAATGAAAAACTGTTTTTT.

The V call is TRBV30, the J call TRBJ1-1; 8 nucleotides line up with TRBD1. This CDR3 has 12 amino acids. V shed 7 bases and J 10 bases; nucleotides not matched to a gene: 11. Germline V gene sequence: CDR1 GTSNPN, CDR2 SVGIG (reference sequence). The CDR3 reads CALRTGSTRAFF. CDR3 coding DNA: TGTGCCTTGAGGACAGGGTCAACGAGAGCTTTCTTT.

This clone occurred once. This sequence joins TRBV6-1 and TRBJ2-6, with 7 positions matching TRBD1. This CDR3 has 18 residues. The V gene's germline CDR1 is MNHNS and CDR2 SASEGT. J was trimmed by 1 base and V by 2 bases; bases with no gene match: 8. This CDR3 is CASSETGQWLSGANVLTF. The CDR3 coding sequence is TGTGCCAGCAGTGAAACGGGACAGTGGCTTTCTGGGGCCAACGTCCTGACTTTC.

The table lists this clone with a few counts. This sequence joins TRBV5-5 and TRBJ2-7; D is perhaps TRBD1 (5 bases). This CDR3 spans 13 amino acids. With 2 bases removed from V and 3 bases from J, the gap between germline ends came to 9 bases. The germline V gene has CDR1 SGHKS and CDR2 YYEKEE (reference sequence). CDR3 in amino acids: CASSFLTGYEQYF. Written as DNA, the CDR3 is TGTGCCAGCAGCTTTCTTACAGGCTACGAGCAGTACTTC.

The gene calls are TRBV18 and TRBJ2-1; 7 bases are a match to TRBD1. The junction had 9 bases not matched to a gene; V was cut back by 4 bases and J by 0 bases. Germline CDR1 is KGHSH and CDR2 is LQKENI. This CDR3 region has 17 residues. CDR3 sequence (DNA): TGTGCCAGCTCACGGACATTACAGGGGAGCTCCTACAATGAGCAGTTCTTC. It codes for CASSRTLQGSSYNEQFF.

This chain links TRBV18 with TRBJ1-2; TRBD1 might be the D (5 bases). Germline V gene data show CDR1 as KGHSH and CDR2 as LQKENI. The CDR3 sequence is 17 residues long. Trimming cost V 1 base and J 0 bases, with 15 bases left between them. The CDR3 DNA sequence: TGTGCCAGCTCACCACTGGACAACTTTGGGTCTAACTATGGCTACACCTTC. The encoded protein is CASSPLDNFGSNYGYTF.

The chain combines TRBV3-1 (or the pseudogene TRBV3-2) with TRBJ1-4; D unclear. The V end lost 0 bases, the J end lost 1 base, and 6 bases lay between the germline ends. The CDR3 has 15 amino acids. The germline V gene has CDR1 LGHDT and CDR2 YNNKEL (reference sequence). As DNA, the CDR3 is TGTGCCAGCAGCCAAGAAACGGGAACTAATGAAAAACTGTTTTTT. It is translated as CASSQETGTNEKLFF.

This clone was picked up a small number of times. The CDR3 nucleotides are TGTGCCAGCTCACCGCGACAGGATCACGGCTACACCTTC. Translating it yields CASSPRQDHGYTF. This rearrangement joins TRBV18 to TRBJ1-2; D is possibly TRBD1 (6 bases). The ends were cut back, 3 bases at V and 8 bases at J, with 13 bases in the middle. The CDR3 totals 13 residues. Germline CDR1 is KGHSH and CDR2 is LQKENI.

The table lists this clone with many counts. This chain connects TRBV5-4 to TRBJ2-5; tentative D call: TRBD1 (5 bases). V was trimmed by 1 base and J by 4 bases, leaving 8 bases between them. The CDR3 spans 13 residues. Germline values: CDR1 SGHNT, CDR2 YYREEE (reference sequence). The CDR3 is CASSLQGAETQYF. The CDR3 DNA reads TGTGCCAGCAGCTTGCAGGGTGCAGAGACCCAGTACTTC. Together with reference TRBV5-4 and TRBJ2-5, the CDR3 gives the full variable domain: ETGVTQSPTHLIKTRGQQVTLRCSSQSGHNTVSWYQQALGQGPQFIFQYYREEENGRGNFPPRFSGLQFPNYSSELNVNALELDDSALYLCASSLQGAETQYFGPGTRLLVL.

The chain is built from TRBV14 and TRBJ2-6, with TRBD2 matching over 9 bases. From germline, CDR1 is SGHDN and CDR2 FVKESK. Trimming removed 1 base from V and 0 bases from J; junction bases left unmatched: 4. This CDR3 is built from 18 residues. CDR3 DNA sequence: TGTGCCAGCAGCCAAGGAGGCGGGAGGGCCTCTGGGGCCAACGTCCTGACTTTC. Its protein is CASSQGGGRASGANVLTF. Looking up the rest from reference TRBV14 and TRBJ2-6 gives the full variable domain: EAGVTQFPSHSVIEKGQTVTLRCDPISGHDNLYWYRRVMGKEIKFLLHFVKESKQDESGMPNNRFLAERTGGTYSTLKVQPAELEDSGVYFCASSQGGGRASGANVLTFGAGSRLTVL.

The genes are TRBV19 and TRBJ1-2; D possibly corresponds to TRBD1 (6 bases). V lost 9 bases, J lost 6 bases, and 20 bases lay in between. The CDR3 loop spans 14 amino acids. Germline V gene lookup returns CDR1 LNHDA and CDR2 SQIVND (reference sequence). This CDR3 is CASRTTGLIDGYTF. DNA for the CDR3: TGTGCCAGCAGAACCACAGGGCTCATCGATGGCTACACCTTC.

This chain links TRBV18 with TRBJ2-1, with 9 bases fitting TRBD1. From germline, CDR1 is KGHSH and CDR2 LQKENI. The V gene end was trimmed by 6 bases and the J gene end by 6 bases; junction bases not matched to a gene: 15. CDR3 length equals 17 residues. CDR3 in amino acids: CASSRQGGSRWSNEQFF. For the CDR3, the DNA is TGTGCCAGCTCCAGACAGGGGGGTAGCAGGTGGAGCAATGAGCAGTTCTTC.

Turning to this clone: One end of the junction fails to match germline, which may point to a read error. The chain carries TRBV5-1 and TRBJ1-4, with D unclear. Germline lookup yields CDR1 SGHRS and CDR2 YFSETQ. The CDR3 has 16 amino acids. The CDR3 region is CASRLGPSTTNEKLFF. The CDR3 bases are TGCGCCAGCAGGTTGGGTCCATCTACGACTAATGAAAAACTGTTTTTT.

This chain links TRBV6-5 with TRBJ1-4; 7 bases agree with TRBD1. CDR1 MNHEY and CDR2 SVGAGI come from the germline V gene. The ends lost 6 bases at V and 8 bases at J; junction bases unmatched: 12. This CDR3 has 15 residues. CDR3 region: CASRSRQGGWEKLFF. In DNA form, the CDR3 reads TGTGCCAGCAGATCGCGGCAGGGGGGTTGGGAAAAACTGTTTTTT.

The chain combines TRBV18 with TRBJ2-1, with 7 bases fitting TRBD1. CDR1 and CDR2 from the germline V gene are KGHSH and LQKENI. This CDR3 spans 17 amino acids. With 6 bases clipped from V and 9 bases from J, the junction kept 20 bases outside the gene matches. CDR3 DNA: TGTGCCAGCTCTCGGATGGGACAGCAGATCTTACAAAGTGAGCAGTTCTTC. Encoded protein: CASSRMGQQILQSEQFF.